What follows are 25 T cell receptor beta chains derived from one specimen sequenced in a study of blood T cells in healthy people across ages. A second roughly 6 to 12 cycle PCR used barcoded and J-beta primers. TCRdb ran MiXCR on the 5' RACE reads and lists one entry per CDR3 protein. This repertoire shows about 930,000 distinct CDR3 sequences, about 27% found once; its top ten account for roughly 10%. Another study also made use of these data, one on T cells of mothers and their children.

The sequencing input was blood. Receptors were obtained from a middle-aged woman in good health.

The chain links TRBV4-2 to TRBJ2-3; TRBD2 matches at 14 bases. Germline V gene lookup returns CDR1 LGHNA and CDR2 YNFKEQ. V gave up 0 bases and J gave up 0 bases; unmatched junction bases: 8. The CDR3 sequence is 20 residues long. CDR3 in amino acids: CASSQDPGGLAGESTDTQYF. CDR3 sequence (DNA): TGTGCCAGCAGCCAAGATCCCGGGGGACTAGCGGGAGAGAGCACAGATACGCAGTATTTT.

Regarding this clonotype: A clone one base away is much larger, so this may be a read error. The rearrangement uses TRBV20-1 and TRBJ2-7, with TRBD1 identical over 7 bases. The V and J ends lost 3 bases and 3 bases, in that order; junction bases with no gene match: 8. Looked up from germline, CDR1 is DFQATT and CDR2 is SNEGSKA (reference sequence). CDR3 length: 14 amino acids. The chain's CDR3 is CSASTRQGNYEQYF. In nucleotides, the CDR3 is TGCAGTGCTAGTACCAGACAGGGAAACTACGAGCAGTACTTC.

This clonotype was seen more than once but under ten times. This CDR3 reads CASSLAGSNTGELFF. CDR3 coding DNA: TGTGCCAGCAGTTTAGCCGGGTCGAACACCGGGGAGCTGTTTTTT. The rearrangement uses TRBV27 and TRBJ2-2, with unresolved D. The CDR3 contains 15 residues. The V end was cut by 2 bases, the J end by 0 bases, with 7 bases between. Germline V gives CDR1 MNHEY, CDR2 SMNVEV (reference sequence).

A few counts support this clonotype. The chain recombines TRBV28 with TRBJ2-3; unclear D gene. CDR1 MDHEN and CDR2 SYDVKM come from the germline V gene. The ends were cut back, 6 bases at V and 0 bases at J, with 10 bases in the middle. The CDR3 extends over 14 amino acids. Here the CDR3 DNA reads TGTGCCAGCAGGGGGTGGGGTAGCACAGATACGCAGTATTTT. This translates into CASRGWGSTDTQYF.

The V and J genes are TRBV7-2 and TRBJ2-5; D is uncertain. V was shortened by 1 base and J by 7 bases, with 13 bases between the two germline ends. From germline, CDR1 is SGHTA and CDR2 FQGNSA. The CDR3 length is 14 residues. CDR3 protein: CASSLGQALRTQYF. CDR3 DNA sequence: TGTGCCAGCAGCTTAGGGCAGGCGCTGAGGACCCAGTACTTC.

The chain couples TRBV6-1 to TRBJ1-1; D call uncertain. V lost 2 bases to trimming and J lost 9 bases, with 16 bases between them. This CDR3 has 14 amino acids. Germline V gives CDR1 MNHNS, CDR2 SASEGT. The CDR3 loop reads CASSESDGNPKAFF. The CDR3 DNA follows: TGTGCCAGCAGTGAATCTGACGGTAACCCCAAAGCTTTCTTT.

V is TRBV20-1 and J is TRBJ2-2, with 8 bases identical to TRBD2. Germline CDR1 and CDR2: DFQATT and SNEGSKA (reference sequence). The CDR3 contains 16 residues. The junction had 12 bases not matched to a gene; V was cut back by 6 bases and J by 3 bases. The CDR3: CSARGAGQGHTGELFF. The CDR3 region has the DNA TGCAGTGCGCGGGGGGCGGGCCAGGGTCACACCGGGGAGCTGTTTTTT.

For this clonotype: One junction end does not reproduce the germline sequence, and a read error may be involved. This rearrangement joins TRBV7-3 to TRBJ2-1; 10 bases line up with TRBD2. The CDR3 runs 15 residues. Germline V CDR1 and CDR2: SGHTA, FQGTGA. The CDR3 DNA is TGTGCCAGCTCCAAGACTAGCGGGTCCTACAATGAGCGGTTCTTC. Residues: CASSKTSGSYNERFF.

This clonotype was detected a few times. The gene calls are TRBV28 and TRBJ2-7; 7 nucleotides match TRBD1. Germline V lookup: CDR1 MDHEN, CDR2 SYDVKM. The CDR3 has 13 residues. The junction had 10 bases not matched to a gene; V was cut back by 11 bases and J by 3 bases. CDR3 DNA: TGTGCCGAGGCCCGGACAGGAGGCTACGAGCAGTACTTC. It translates to CAEARTGGYEQYF.

The chain uses TRBV27 and TRBJ1-5; D gene ambiguous. V was cut by 6 bases and J by 0 bases, with 12 bases left in between. The CDR3 is 15 residues long. Germline CDR1 reads MNHEY; CDR2 reads SMNVEV (reference sequence). This CDR3 reads CASSKLGNSNQPQHF. The CDR3 DNA follows: TGTGCCAGCAGCAAACTCGGTAATAGCAATCAGCCCCAGCATTTT.

The chain recombines TRBV28 with TRBJ1-2; D unresolved. V lost 5 bases to trimming and J lost 1 base, with 14 bases between them. The CDR3 consists of 15 residues. Germline loops: CDR1 MDHEN, CDR2 SYDVKM. The CDR3 loop reads CASSAQTKVNYGYTF. CDR3 nucleotide sequence: TGTGCCAGCAGTGCCCAGACTAAAGTTAACTATGGCTACACCTTC.

CDR3 loop: CASREDGGEQFF. The CDR3 DNA reads TGTGCCAGCAGGGAGGATGGCGGTGAGCAGTTCTTC. This chain joins TRBV2 and TRBJ2-1, with D tentatively TRBD2 (5 bases). The V end lost 6 bases, the J end lost 9 bases, and 12 bases lay between the germline ends. This CDR3 region has 12 residues. CDR1 is SNHLY, CDR2 FYNNEI, per germline.

As regards this clonotype: A junction end diverges from the germline sequence, so it may reflect a read error. This sequence joins TRBV12-3 or TRBV12-4 and TRBJ2-7, with D unclear. The CDR3 has 15 residues. The CDR3 region is CTSSPPQRPNYEQYF. The DNA of the CDR3 is TGTACCAGCAGTCCCCCCCAACGTCCGAACTACGAGCAGTACTTC.

Comment on this clonotype: A much larger clone lies a single base off, so this may be a read error. This chain uses TRBV9 with TRBJ1-2; D unresolved. Germline values: CDR1 SGDLS, CDR2 YYNGEE. Trimming pared 3 bases from V and 4 bases from J, leaving 13 bases between. The CDR3 is made up of 14 amino acids. The CDR3 region is CASSGESPFYGYTF. The CDR3 coding sequence is TGTGCCAGCAGCGGAGAGTCTCCATTCTATGGCTACACCTTC.

A note on this clonotype: With a much larger clone just one base away, this may be a read error. The J gene is TRBJ2-1, the V gene TRBV6-5; 9 positions match TRBD1. This CDR3 has 15 residues. The germline CDR1 and CDR2 sequences are MNHEY and SVGAGI. This chain's CDR3 is CASSFLGQGYNVQFF. As DNA, the CDR3 is TGTGCCAGCAGTTTCCTAGGACAGGGGTACAATGTGCAGTTCTTC.

This clonotype was counted a few times. The chain uses TRBV20-1 and TRBJ1-2; the D gene is possibly TRBD1 (5 bases). The germline V and J ends were trimmed by 2 bases and 4 bases, with 17 bases remaining between them. The CDR3 consists of 15 residues. Germline assignment: CDR1 DFQATT and CDR2 SNEGSKA (reference sequence). CDR3 amino acids: CSARPQAGGSYGYTF. The CDR3 nucleotides are TGCAGTGCTAGACCCCAAGCCGGGGGATCCTATGGCTACACCTTC.

A few counts support this clonotype. The J gene is TRBJ2-1, the V gene TRBV7-8; possibly TRBD1 for D (5 bases). From germline, CDR1 is SGHVS and CDR2 FQNEAQ. V dropped 4 bases and J dropped 7 bases, with 17 bases sitting between them. The CDR3 is made up of 15 amino acids. CDR3 protein: CASSSSGLSPNEQFF. In DNA form, the CDR3 reads TGTGCCAGCAGCTCCTCAGGGTTGTCGCCTAATGAGCAGTTCTTC.

The J gene is TRBJ2-7, the V gene TRBV7-9; TRBD1 agrees at 7 bases. Germline CDR1 SEHNR, CDR2 FQNEAQ (reference sequence). The CDR3 is made up of 14 amino acids. J lost 4 bases, V lost 5 bases, and 8 bases had no gene match. The CDR3 coding sequence is TGTGCCAGCAGCCAACCCGGGACAGAGTACGAGCAGTACTTC. Its translation is CASSQPGTEYEQYF.

The V call is TRBV28, the J call TRBJ2-6, with TRBD2 matching 7 bases. Unmatched junction bases numbered 11, after V lost 6 bases and J lost 0 bases. There are 18 residues in the CDR3. The germline gives CDR1 MDHEN, CDR2 SYDVKM. The DNA of the CDR3 is TGTGCCAGCAGAAAGGGAGCGGGACCGTACTCTGGGGCCAACGTCCTGACTTTC. This codes for CASRKGAGPYSGANVLTF.

This clonotype was detected a few times. Sequence at one end of the junction differs from germline and may be a read error. The chain uses TRBV12-3 or TRBV12-4 and TRBJ2-2; TRBD2 agrees at 7 bases. The CDR3 covers 14 residues. CDR3 DNA sequence: TGTGCCAGCAGACGAAACGGGGAGGGCGGGGAGCGGTTTTTT. Amino acid sequence: CASRRNGEGGERFF.

V usage is TRBV5-4 and J usage is TRBJ2-2; 7 bases match TRBD1. The CDR3 spans 14 residues. Germline CDR1 and CDR2: SGHNT and YYREEE (reference sequence). The V and J ends lost 1 base and 7 bases, in that order; junction bases with no gene match: 4. The DNA of the CDR3 is TGTGCCAGCAGCTTGCAAGGGGGCATCGGGGAGCTGTTTTTT. It is translated as CASSLQGGIGELFF.

This clonotype was seen only a few times. The rearrangement joins TRBV27 to TRBJ1-6; possible D gene TRBD1, 6 bases. The CDR3 spans 18 residues. Germline CDR1 is MNHEY and CDR2 is SMNVEV (reference sequence). V gave up 6 bases and J gave up 9 bases, with 27 bases separating them. The CDR3 is CASSQVMAQGAGGSPLHF. Here the CDR3 DNA reads TGTGCCAGCAGCCAGGTGATGGCACAGGGCGCCGGGGGTTCACCCCTCCACTTT.

The chain joins TRBV27 to TRBJ2-1, with D possibly matching TRBD1 (6 bases). The CDR3 contains 14 residues. Germline V CDR1 and CDR2: MNHEY, SMNVEV (reference sequence). The germline V and J ends were trimmed by 7 bases and 10 bases, with 20 bases remaining between them. CDR3 DNA sequence: TGTGCCAGCACCCTTGGGCCAGGGGAAAGGGAGCAGTTCTTC. The encoded protein is CASTLGPGEREQFF.

This clonotype was picked up a small number of times. The rearrangement uses TRBV9 and TRBJ2-1, with 9 bases aligning to TRBD1. Germline CDR1 SGDLS, CDR2 YYNGEE. V was clipped by 5 bases and J by 7 bases; unmatched bases: 10. The CDR3 spans 15 residues. The CDR3 is CASSFGGQGGNEQFF. CDR3 nucleotides: TGTGCCAGCAGTTTCGGGGGACAGGGAGGGAATGAGCAGTTCTTC.

The genes are TRBV3-1 and TRBJ1-2, with 9 bases that match TRBD1. The CDR3 is 15 amino acids. J lost 8 bases, V lost 6 bases, and 13 bases had no gene match. In germline, CDR1 is LGHDT, CDR2 YNNKEL (reference sequence). The CDR3 coding sequence is TGTGCCAGCAGTTCCCGGGACAGGGTCTTTCGCGGCTACACCTTC. The encoded protein is CASSSRDRVFRGYTF.